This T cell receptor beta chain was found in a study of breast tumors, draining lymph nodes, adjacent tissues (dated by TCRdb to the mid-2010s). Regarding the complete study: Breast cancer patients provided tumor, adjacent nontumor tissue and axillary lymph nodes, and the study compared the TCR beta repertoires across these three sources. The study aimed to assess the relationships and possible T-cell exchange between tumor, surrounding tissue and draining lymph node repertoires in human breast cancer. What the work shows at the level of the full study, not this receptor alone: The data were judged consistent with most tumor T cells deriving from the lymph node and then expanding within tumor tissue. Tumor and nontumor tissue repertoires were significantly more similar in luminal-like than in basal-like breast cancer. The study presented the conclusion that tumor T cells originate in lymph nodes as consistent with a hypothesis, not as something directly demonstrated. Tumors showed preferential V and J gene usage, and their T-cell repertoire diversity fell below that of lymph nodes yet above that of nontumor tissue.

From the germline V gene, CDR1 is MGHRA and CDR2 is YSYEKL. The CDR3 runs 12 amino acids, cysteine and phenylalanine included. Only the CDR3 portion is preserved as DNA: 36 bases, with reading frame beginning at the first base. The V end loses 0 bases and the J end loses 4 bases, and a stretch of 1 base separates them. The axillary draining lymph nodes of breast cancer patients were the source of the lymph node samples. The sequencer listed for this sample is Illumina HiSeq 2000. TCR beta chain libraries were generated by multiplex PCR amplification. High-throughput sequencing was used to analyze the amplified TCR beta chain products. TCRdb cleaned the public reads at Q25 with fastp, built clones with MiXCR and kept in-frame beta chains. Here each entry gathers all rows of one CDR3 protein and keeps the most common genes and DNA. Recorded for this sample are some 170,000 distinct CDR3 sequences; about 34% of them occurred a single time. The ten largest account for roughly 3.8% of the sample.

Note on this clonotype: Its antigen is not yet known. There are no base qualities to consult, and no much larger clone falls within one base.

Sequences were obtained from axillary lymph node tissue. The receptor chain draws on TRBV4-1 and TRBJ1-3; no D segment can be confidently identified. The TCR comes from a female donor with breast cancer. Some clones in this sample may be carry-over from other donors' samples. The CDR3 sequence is CASSQEGNTIYF. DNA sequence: TGCGCCAGCAGCCAAGAAGGAAACACCATATATTTT.